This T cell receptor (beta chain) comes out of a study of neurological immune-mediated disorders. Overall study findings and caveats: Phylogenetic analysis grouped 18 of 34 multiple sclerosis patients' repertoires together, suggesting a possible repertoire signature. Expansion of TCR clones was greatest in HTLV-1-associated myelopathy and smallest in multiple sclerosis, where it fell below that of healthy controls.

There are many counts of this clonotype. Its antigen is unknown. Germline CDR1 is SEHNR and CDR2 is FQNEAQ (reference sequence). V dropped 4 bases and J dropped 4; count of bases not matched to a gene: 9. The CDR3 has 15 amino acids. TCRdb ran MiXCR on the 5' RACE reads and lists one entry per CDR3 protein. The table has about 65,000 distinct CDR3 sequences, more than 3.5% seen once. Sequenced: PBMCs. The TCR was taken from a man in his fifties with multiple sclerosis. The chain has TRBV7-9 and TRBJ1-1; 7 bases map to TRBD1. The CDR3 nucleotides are TGTGCCAGCAGCTATAATGACAGGGTGGGCACTGAAGCTTTCTTT. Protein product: CASSYNDRVGTEAFF.